Here is one T cell receptor (beta chain) with its context. As yet, its antigen is unknown. This entry is derived from a study of OX40 agonist ivuxolimab in advanced cancers. General observations from the study: It was also the case that some nonresponders had low normalized T-cell clonal expansion. On average, CD8+ T cells showed a greater number of expanded clones than CD4+.

The CDR3 runs 16 residues. V was shortened by 0 bases and J by 0 bases, with 9 bases between the two germline ends. Germline CDR1 SGHTA, CDR2 FQGTGA. The table came from immunoSEQ multiplex PCR; TCRdb's copy has only in-frame clones and leaves some out. The sample lists about 40,000 clones, 85% to 90% seen once, with around 0.56% in the top ten. Exclusion applied to patients with autoimmune disease history or systemic immunosuppression. This clonotype was obtained from an adult with an advanced solid tumor such as melanoma, head and neck, liver or kidney cancer. The chain carries TRBV7-3 and TRBJ2-1; D is unresolved. The input for sequencing was CD4+ or CD8+ T cells sorted from blood, taken in a trial of the OX40 agonist ivuxolimab. The CDR3 here is CASSLTGESSYNEQFF. CDR3 DNA sequence: TGTGCCAGCAGCTTAACTGGGGAAAGCTCCTACAATGAGCAGTTCTTC.